This T cell receptor beta chain comes out of a study of technical replicates of blood from several donors. The CDR3 contains 16 residues. Unmatched junction bases numbered 18, after V lost 4 bases and J lost 12 bases. The V gene's germline CDR1 is SGHRS and CDR2 YFSETQ. Sequencing used immunoSEQ multiplex PCR; TCRdb keeps in-frame clones, though not all of them. The repertoire holds over 55,000 clones, with about 96% as singletons. This TCR was sampled from a human donor in good health. Material: T cells isolated from PBMCs. The V gene is TRBV5-1, the J gene TRBJ1-4; 7 bases fit TRBD1. CDR3 bases: TGCGCCAGCAGCCCCCGGGACAGCAACGGTCGGGGAGAACTGTTTTTT. Protein sequence: CASSPRDSNGRGELFF.